This T cell receptor beta chain originates from a study of T cells after yellow fever vaccination. Study at large: Low-cell-number fractions underwent preparation using SMART-Seq v4 Ultra Low Input.

MiXCR was run by TCRdb on the 5' RACE reads, yielding one entry per CDR3 protein. Counted here are more than 30,000 distinct CDR3 sequences, 6.6% occurring once; the ten biggest clones make up approximately 23%. The study's findings and limits: Overall, a small share of clonotypes was seen in both CD4 and CD8 compartments. Though it reached lower strength, the secondary response hit its peak faster, day 5 versus 15. Post-booster samples contained most primary-vaccination clones (nearly 98% CD4, about 85% CD8).

This clonotype was seen many times. The CDR3 sequence is 12 residues long. V shed 3 bases and J 7 bases; nucleotides not matched to a gene: 3. Germline V gene sequence: CDR1 GTSNPN, CDR2 SVGIG (reference sequence). Material: PBMCs, either bulk or a sorted T-cell subset (CD4+, CD8+, memory, or dextramer-sorted; not recorded which), obtained on the day of the first yellow fever vaccination. The chain links TRBV30 to TRBJ1-2, with 9 nucleotides matching TRBD1. The receptor's source is a man in his late teens or twenties who received the YFV17D yellow fever vaccine. For the CDR3, the DNA is TGTGCCTGGAGACCGACAGGGGGTGGCTACACCTTC. It encodes CAWRPTGGGYTF.